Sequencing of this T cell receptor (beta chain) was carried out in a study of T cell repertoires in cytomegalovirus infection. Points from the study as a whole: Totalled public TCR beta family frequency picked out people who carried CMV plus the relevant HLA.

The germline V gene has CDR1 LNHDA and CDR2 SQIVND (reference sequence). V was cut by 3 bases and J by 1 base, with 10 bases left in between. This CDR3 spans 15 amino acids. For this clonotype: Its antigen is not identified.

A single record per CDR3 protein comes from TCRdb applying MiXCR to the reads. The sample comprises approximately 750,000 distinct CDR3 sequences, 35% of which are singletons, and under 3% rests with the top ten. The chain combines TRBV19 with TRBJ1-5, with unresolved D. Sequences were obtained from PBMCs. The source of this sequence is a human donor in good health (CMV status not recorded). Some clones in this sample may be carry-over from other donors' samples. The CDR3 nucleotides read TGTGCCAGTAGTATCTCGGCCGCGAGCAATCAGCCCCAGCATTTT. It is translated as CASSISAASNQPQHF. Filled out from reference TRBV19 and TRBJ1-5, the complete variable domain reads DGGITQSPKYLFRKEGQNVTLSCEQNLNHDAMYWYRQDPGQGLRLIYYSQIVNDFQKGDIAEGYSVSREKKESFPLTVTSAQKNPTAFYLCASSISAASNQPQHFGDGTRLSIL.